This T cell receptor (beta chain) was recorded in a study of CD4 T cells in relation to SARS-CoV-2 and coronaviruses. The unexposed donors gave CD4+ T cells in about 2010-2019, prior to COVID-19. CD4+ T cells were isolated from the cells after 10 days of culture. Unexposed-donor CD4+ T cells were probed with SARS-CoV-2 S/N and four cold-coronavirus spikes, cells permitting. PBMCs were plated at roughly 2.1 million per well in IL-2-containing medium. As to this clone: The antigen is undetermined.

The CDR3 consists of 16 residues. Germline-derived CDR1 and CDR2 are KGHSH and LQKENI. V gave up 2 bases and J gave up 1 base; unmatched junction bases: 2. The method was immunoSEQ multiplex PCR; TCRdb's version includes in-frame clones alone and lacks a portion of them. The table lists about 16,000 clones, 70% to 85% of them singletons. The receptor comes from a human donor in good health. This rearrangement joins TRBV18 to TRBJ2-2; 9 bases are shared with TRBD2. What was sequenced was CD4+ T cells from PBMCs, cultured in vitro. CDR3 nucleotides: TGTGCCAGCTCACCAAATAGCGGGGGGAACACCGGGGAGCTGTTTTTT. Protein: CASSPNSGGNTGELFF.